Presented here are 2 T cell receptor beta chains from one specimen sequenced in a study of cytomegalovirus exposure and HLA in healthy donors (TCRdb year 2017). The method behind the library was the immunoSEQ multiplex PCR assay. A mixture of 60 forward primers for TCR Vbeta segments and 13 reverse primers for TCR Jbeta segments was used in the multiplex PCR. TCRdb carries this immuneACCESS record with in-frame sequences only. Its versions omit some clonotypes, under half of them owing to an unresolved V gene in the studies checked, with the rest unexplained. The sample includes roughly 250,000 clones, with about four fifths observed a single time. The ten largest clones add up to roughly 0.3% of the sample. The sequencing sample was made of PBMCs. These receptors were collected from a girl aged 2-10 years in good health and CMV-seronegative.

This clone was seen just once. The gene calls are TRBV29-1 and TRBJ2-3; 15 bases match TRBD2. The trim removed 7 bases at V and 6 bases at J, leaving 5 bases unmatched. The CDR3 has 14 residues. Looked up from germline, CDR1 is SQVTM and CDR2 is ANQGSEA. The CDR3 protein is CSAGLAGGPDTQYF. Written as DNA, the CDR3 is TGCAGCGCCGGACTAGCGGGAGGGCCGGATACGCAGTATTTT.

J is TRBJ1-3 and V is TRBV29-1, with 10 bases that match TRBD1. CDR3 length equals 17 residues. V dropped 4 bases and J dropped 2; count of bases not matched to a gene: 11. Germline V gene lookup returns CDR1 SQVTM and CDR2 ANQGSEA. The CDR3 loop reads CSVGGKRQGAAGNTIYF. CDR3 bases: TGCAGCGTTGGGGGCAAACGACAGGGGGCGGCTGGAAACACCATATATTTT.